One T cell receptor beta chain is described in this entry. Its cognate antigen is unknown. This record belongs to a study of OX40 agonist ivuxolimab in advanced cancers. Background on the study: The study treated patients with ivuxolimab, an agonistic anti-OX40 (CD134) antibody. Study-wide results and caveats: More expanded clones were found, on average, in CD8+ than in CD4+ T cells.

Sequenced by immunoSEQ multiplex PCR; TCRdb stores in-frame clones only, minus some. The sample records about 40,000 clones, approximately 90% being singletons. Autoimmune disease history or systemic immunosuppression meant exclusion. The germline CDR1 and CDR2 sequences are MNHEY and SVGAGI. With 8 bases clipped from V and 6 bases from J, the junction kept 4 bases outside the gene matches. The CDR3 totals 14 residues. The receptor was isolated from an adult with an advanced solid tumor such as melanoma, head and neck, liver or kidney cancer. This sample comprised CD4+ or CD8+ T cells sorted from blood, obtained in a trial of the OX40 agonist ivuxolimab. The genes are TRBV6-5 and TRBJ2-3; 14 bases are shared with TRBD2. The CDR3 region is CASGGLAGGDTQYF. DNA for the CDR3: TGTGCCAGCGGCGGACTAGCGGGAGGTGATACGCAGTATTTT.